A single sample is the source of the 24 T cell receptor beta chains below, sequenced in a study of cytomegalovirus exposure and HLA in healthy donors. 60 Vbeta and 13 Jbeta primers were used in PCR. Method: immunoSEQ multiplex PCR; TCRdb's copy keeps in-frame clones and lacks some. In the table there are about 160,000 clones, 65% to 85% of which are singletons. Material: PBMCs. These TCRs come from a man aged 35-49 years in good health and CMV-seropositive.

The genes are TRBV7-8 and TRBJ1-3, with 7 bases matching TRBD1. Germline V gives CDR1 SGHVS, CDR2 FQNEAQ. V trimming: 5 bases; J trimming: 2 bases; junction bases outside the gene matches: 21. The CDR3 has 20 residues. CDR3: CASSISGQRGKPRTGNTIYF. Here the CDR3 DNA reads TGTGCCAGCAGCATATCGGGACAGCGGGGGAAGCCTCGGACTGGAAACACCATATATTTT.

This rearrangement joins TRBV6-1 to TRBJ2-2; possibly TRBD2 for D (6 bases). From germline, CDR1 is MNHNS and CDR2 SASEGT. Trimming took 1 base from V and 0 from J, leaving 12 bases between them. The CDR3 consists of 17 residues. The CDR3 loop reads CASSEEVGGTNTGELFF. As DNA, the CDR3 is TGTGCCAGCAGTGAAGAGGTGGGGGGAACGAACACCGGGGAGCTGTTTTTT.

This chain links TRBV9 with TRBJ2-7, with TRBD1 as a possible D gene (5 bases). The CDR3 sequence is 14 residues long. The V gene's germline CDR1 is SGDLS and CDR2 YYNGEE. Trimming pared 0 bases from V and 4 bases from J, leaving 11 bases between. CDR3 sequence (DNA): TGTGCCAGCAGCGTAGGGGCAGGGATGTACGAGCAGTACTTC. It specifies CASSVGAGMYEQYF.

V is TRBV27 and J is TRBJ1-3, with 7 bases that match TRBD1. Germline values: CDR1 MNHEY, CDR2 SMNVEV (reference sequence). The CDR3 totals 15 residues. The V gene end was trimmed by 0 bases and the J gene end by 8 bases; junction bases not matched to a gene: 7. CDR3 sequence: CASSLSQGGLDTIYF. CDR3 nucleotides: TGTGCCAGCAGTTTATCCCAGGGGGGTTTAGACACCATATATTTT.

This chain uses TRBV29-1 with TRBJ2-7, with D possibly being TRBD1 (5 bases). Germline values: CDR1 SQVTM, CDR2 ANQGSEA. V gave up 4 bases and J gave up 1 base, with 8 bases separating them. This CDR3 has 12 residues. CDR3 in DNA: TGCAGCGTTGCTGGGGCATCCTACGAGCAGTACTTC. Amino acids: CSVAGASYEQYF.

The CDR3 is CASSLRVAGWTGELFF. CDR3 nucleotide sequence: TGTGCCAGCAGTTTAAGGGTGGCAGGGTGGACCGGGGAGCTGTTTTTT. The rearrangement links TRBV27 to TRBJ2-2, with a tentative D call TRBD1 (5 bases). Germline lookup yields CDR1 MNHEY and CDR2 SMNVEV (reference sequence). There are 16 residues in the CDR3. V was trimmed by 2 bases and J by 5 bases, leaving 15 bases between them.

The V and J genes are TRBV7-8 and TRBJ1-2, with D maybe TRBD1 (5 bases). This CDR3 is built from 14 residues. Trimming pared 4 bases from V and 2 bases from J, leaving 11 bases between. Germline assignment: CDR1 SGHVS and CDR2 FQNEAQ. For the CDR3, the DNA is TGTGCCAGCAGCTCGTCCGGGGGGAACTATGGCTACACCTTC. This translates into CASSSSGGNYGYTF.

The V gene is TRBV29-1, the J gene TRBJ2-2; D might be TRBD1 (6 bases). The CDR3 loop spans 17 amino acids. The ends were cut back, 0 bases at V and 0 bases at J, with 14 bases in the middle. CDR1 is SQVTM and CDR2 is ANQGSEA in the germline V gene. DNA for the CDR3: TGCAGCGTTGAAGAAGGACAGAAGGCAACGAACACCGGGGAGCTGTTTTTT. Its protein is CSVEEGQKATNTGELFF.

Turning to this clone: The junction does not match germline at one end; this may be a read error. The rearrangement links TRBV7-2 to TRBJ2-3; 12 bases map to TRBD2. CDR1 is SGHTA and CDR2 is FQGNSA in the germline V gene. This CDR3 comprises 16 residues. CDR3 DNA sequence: TGTGCCAGCAGCTCACTAGCGGGGGGATTCACAGATGCGCAGTATTTT. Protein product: CASSSLAGGFTDAQYF.

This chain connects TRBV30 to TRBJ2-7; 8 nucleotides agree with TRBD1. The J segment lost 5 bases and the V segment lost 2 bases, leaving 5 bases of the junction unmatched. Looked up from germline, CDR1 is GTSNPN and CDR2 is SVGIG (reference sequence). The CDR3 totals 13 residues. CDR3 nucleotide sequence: TGTGCCTGGAGTCGGCAGGGGGCCCACGAGCAGTACTTC. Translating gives CAWSRQGAHEQYF.

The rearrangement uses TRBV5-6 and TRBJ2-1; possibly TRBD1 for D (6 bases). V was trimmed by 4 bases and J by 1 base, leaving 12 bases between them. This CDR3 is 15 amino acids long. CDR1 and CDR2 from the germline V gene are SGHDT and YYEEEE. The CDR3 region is CASSPRGGSYNEQFF. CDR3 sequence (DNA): TGTGCCAGCAGCCCCCGAGGGGGATCCTACAATGAGCAGTTCTTC.

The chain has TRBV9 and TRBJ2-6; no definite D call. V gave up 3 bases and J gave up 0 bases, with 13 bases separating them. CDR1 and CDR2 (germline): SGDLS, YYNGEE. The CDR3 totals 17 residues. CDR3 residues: CASSDLDTNSGANVLTF. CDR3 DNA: TGTGCCAGCAGCGACCTCGACACAAACTCTGGGGCCAACGTCCTGACTTTC.

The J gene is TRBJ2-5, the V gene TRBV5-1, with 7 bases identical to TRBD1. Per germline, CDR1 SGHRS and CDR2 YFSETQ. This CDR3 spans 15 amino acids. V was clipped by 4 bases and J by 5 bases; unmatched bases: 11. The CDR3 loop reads CASSVGRGFGETQYF. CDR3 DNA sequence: TGCGCCAGCAGCGTAGGCAGGGGGTTTGGGGAGACCCAGTACTTC.

The CDR3 DNA reads as TGCGCCAGCAGCTTGGCCGAGGGGGGGGTAGCTTTCTTT. It specifies CASSLAEGGVAFF. This chain connects TRBV5-1 to TRBJ1-1, with a weak D call TRBD1 (6 bases). Germline V gene sequence: CDR1 SGHRS, CDR2 YFSETQ. The CDR3 extends over 13 amino acids. The ends were cut back, 0 bases at V and 10 bases at J, with 13 bases in the middle. Full variable domain (remainder filled in from reference TRBV5-1 and TRBJ1-1): KAGVTQTPRYLIKTRGQQVTLSCSPISGHRSVSWYQQTPGQGLQFLFEYFSETQRNKGNFPGRFSGRQFSNSRSEMNVSTLELGDSALYLCASSLAEGGVAFFGQGTRLTVV.

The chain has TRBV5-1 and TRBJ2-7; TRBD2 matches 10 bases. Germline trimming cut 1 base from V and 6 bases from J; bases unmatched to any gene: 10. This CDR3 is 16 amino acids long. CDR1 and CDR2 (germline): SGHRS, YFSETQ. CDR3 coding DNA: TGCGCCAGCAGCTTGCCCGTAGCGGGGGGCAAATCCGAGCAGTACTTC. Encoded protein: CASSLPVAGGKSEQYF.

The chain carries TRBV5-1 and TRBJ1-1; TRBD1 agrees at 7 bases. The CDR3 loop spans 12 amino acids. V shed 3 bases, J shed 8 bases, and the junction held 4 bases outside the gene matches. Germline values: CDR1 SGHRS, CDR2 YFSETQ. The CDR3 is CASSYPQGEAFF. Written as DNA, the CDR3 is TGCGCCAGCAGCTATCCACAGGGGGAAGCTTTCTTT.

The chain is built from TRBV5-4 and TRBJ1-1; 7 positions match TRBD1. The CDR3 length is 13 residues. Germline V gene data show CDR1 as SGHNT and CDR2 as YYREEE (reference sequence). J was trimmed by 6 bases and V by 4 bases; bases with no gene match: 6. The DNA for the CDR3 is TGTGCCAGCAGCCAAGGGGACAGAGCTGAAGCTTTCTTT. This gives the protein CASSQGDRAEAFF.

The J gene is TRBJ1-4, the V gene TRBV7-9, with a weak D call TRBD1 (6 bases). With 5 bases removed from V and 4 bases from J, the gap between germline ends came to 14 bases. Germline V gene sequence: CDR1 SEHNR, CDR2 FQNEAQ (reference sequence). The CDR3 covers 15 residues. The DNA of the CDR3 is TGTGCCAGCAGCCCCCCCGGGACATATAATGAAAAACTGTTTTTT. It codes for CASSPPGTYNEKLFF. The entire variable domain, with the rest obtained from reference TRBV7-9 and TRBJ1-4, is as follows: DTGVSQNPRHKITKRGQNVTFRCDPISEHNRLYWYRQTLGQGPEFLTYFQNEAQLEKSRLLSDRFSAERPKGSFSTLEIQRTEQGDSAMYLCASSPPGTYNEKLFFGSGTQLSVL.

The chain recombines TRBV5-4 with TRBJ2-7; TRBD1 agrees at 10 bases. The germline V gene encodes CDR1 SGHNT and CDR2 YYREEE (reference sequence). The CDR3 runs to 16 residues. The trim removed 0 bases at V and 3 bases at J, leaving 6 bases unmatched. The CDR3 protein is CASSLGQGAIIYEQYF. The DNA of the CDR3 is TGTGCCAGCAGCTTGGGACAGGGGGCGATCATCTACGAGCAGTACTTC.

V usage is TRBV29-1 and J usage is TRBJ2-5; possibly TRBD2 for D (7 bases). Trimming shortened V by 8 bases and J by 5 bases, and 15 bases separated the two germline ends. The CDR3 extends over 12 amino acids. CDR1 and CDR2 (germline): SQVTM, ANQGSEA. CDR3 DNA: TGCAGCTCTTCGGGGGGCTCGGAGACCCAGTACTTC. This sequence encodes CSSSGGSETQYF.

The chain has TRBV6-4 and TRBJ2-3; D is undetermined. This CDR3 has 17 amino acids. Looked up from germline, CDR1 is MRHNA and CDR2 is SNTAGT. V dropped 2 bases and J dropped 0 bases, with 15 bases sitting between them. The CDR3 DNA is TGTGCCAGCAGTGACCTCCTCCCGGGTCCTAGCACAGATACGCAGTATTTT. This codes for CASSDLLPGPSTDTQYF.

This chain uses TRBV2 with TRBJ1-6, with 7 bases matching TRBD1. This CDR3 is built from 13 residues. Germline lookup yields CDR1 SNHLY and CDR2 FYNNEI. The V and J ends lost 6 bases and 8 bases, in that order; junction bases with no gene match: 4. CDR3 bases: TGTGCCAGCAGCTCACAGGGGTATTCACCCCTCCACTTT. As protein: CASSSQGYSPLHF. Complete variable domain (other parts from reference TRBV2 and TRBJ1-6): EPEVTQTPSHQVTQMGQEVILRCVPISNHLYFYWYRQILGQKVEFLVSFYNNEISEKSEIFDDQFSVERPDGSNFTLKIRSTKLEDSAMYFCASSSQGYSPLHFGNGTRLTVT.

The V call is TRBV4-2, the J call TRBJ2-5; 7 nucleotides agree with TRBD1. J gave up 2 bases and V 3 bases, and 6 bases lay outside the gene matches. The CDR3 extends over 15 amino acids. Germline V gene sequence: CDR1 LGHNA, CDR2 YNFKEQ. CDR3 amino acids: CASSQAGQAQETQYF. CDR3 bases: TGTGCCAGCAGCCAGGCTGGACAGGCACAAGAGACCCAGTACTTC.

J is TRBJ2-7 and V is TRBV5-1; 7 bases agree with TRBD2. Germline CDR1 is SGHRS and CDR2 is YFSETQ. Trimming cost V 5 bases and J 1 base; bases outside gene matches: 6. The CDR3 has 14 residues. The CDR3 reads CASRPGGSSYEQYF. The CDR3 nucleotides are TGCGCCAGCAGGCCGGGGGGTTCATCCTACGAGCAGTACTTC. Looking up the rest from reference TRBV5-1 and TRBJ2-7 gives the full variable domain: KAGVTQTPRYLIKTRGQQVTLSCSPISGHRSVSWYQQTPGQGLQFLFEYFSETQRNKGNFPGRFSGRQFSNSRSEMNVSTLELGDSALYLCASRPGGSSYEQYFGPGTRLTVT.